Reported below is one TCR beta chain. Its target is not known. This record belongs to a study of cytomegalovirus exposure and HLA in healthy donors. Study as a whole: In an earlier analysis, 90 million to 130 million unique TCR beta sequences were found from 150 million to 200 million T cells. General study points: A later analysis reported that several of the most significant clusters appeared to be linked to common viral pathogens, among them Epstein-Barr virus.

The PCR was carried out with 60 Vbeta primers and 13 Jbeta primers. Profiling relied on immunoSEQ multiplex PCR, and the TCRdb table lists in-frame clones only, not all of them. Among tens of thousands of clones, 65% to 80% were seen once, and the ten largest hold 2.7%. In germline, CDR1 is SGHRS, CDR2 YFSETQ. The junction had 8 bases not matched to a gene; V was cut back by 0 bases and J by 3 bases. CDR3 size: 18 residues. This clonotype originated in a young man in good health and CMV-seronegative. The specimen sequenced was PBMCs. The rearrangement uses TRBV5-1 and TRBJ2-3, with 12 bases that match TRBD2. The CDR3 reads CASSLVGRLAGETDTQYF. As DNA, the CDR3 is TGCGCCAGCAGCTTGGTGGGGAGACTAGCGGGGGAAACAGATACGCAGTATTTT.